One sample yielded the 18 T cell receptor beta chains listed below, sequenced in a study of T cells in Graves' hyperthyroidism and ophthalmopathy. Amplified TCR beta CDR3 regions came from RNA transcripts. In the first-round RT-PCR of the TCR CDR3, the HTBI primer set was used. A single record per CDR3 protein comes from TCRdb applying MiXCR to the multiplex PCR reads. The table includes roughly 360,000 distinct CDR3 sequences, less than 15% detected once. The sequencing input was blood. These receptors came from a man aged 25-45 years with Graves' hyperthyroidism that later progressed to Graves' ophthalmopathy.

The rearrangement links TRBV12-5 to TRBJ2-2; D gene uncertain. The length of the CDR3 is 14 residues. Germline V lookup: CDR1 LGHNT, CDR2 FRNRAP. Trimming took 4 bases from V and 1 from J, leaving 7 bases between them. CDR3 DNA: TGTGCTAGTGGTTCACGAGGGAACACCGGGGAGCTGTTTTTT. Its translation: CASGSRGNTGELFF.

This clonotype was observed at least ten times. The V and J genes are TRBV6-1 and TRBJ1-1; 12 nucleotides agree with TRBD1. This CDR3 comprises 17 residues. With 6 bases clipped from V and 3 bases from J, the junction kept 11 bases outside the gene matches. CDR1 MNHNS and CDR2 SASEGT come from the germline V gene. The CDR3 nucleotides are TGTGCCAGCAGACTCCGGGACAGGGGGCTAGTGGACACTGAAGCTTTCTTT. Protein sequence: CASRLRDRGLVDTEAFF.

This chain links TRBV7-2 with TRBJ1-2; the match to TRBD1 covers 8 bases. V lost 5 bases and J lost 4; bases outside the gene matches: 3. The germline CDR1 and CDR2 sequences are SGHTA and FQGNSA. This CDR3 is built from 13 residues. CDR3 in amino acids: CASSVTGGYGYTF. The CDR3 DNA sequence: TGTGCCAGCAGCGTAACAGGGGGCTATGGCTACACCTTC.

The chain links TRBV15 to TRBJ2-7, with no clear D. Trimming cost V 1 base and J 4 bases, with 5 bases left between them. The germline CDR1 and CDR2 sequences are LNHNV and YYDKDF (reference sequence). This CDR3 spans 12 amino acids. CDR3 residues: CATSRGLYEQYF. CDR3 DNA: TGTGCCACCAGCAGAGGTCTTTACGAGCAGTACTTC. The full variable domain, completed using reference TRBV15 and TRBJ2-7, is DAMVIQNPRYQVTQFGKPVTLSCSQTLNHNVMYWYQQKSSQAPKLLFHYYDKDFNNEADTPDNFQSRRPNTSFCFLDIRSPGLGDTAMYLCATSRGLYEQYFGPGTRLTVT.

The chain joins TRBV19 to TRBJ1-1; weak D call: TRBD1 (5 bases). The V end was cut by 6 bases, the J end by 7 bases, with 9 bases between. The CDR3 is 11 residues long. Per the germline V gene, CDR1 is LNHDA and CDR2 is SQIVND (reference sequence). This CDR3 reads CASRTTGEAFF. The CDR3, as DNA: TGTGCCAGTAGGACAACAGGTGAAGCTTTCTTT.

This clonotype was recorded at least ten times. This sequence joins TRBV12-3 or TRBV12-4 and TRBJ1-1; 7 bases line up with TRBD1. The junction had 5 bases not matched to a gene; V was cut back by 4 bases and J by 0 bases. The length of the CDR3 is 15 residues. Here the CDR3 DNA reads TGTGCCAGCAGTTCAGGACAGGCGATGAACACTGAAGCTTTCTTT. Encoded protein: CASSSGQAMNTEAFF.

CDR3 residues: CSARDREGLSPQHF. For the CDR3, the DNA is TGCAGTGCTAGAGATAGAGAGGGCCTTTCGCCCCAGCATTTT. The chain employs TRBV20-1 and TRBJ1-5, with D unresolved. Germline-derived CDR1 and CDR2 are DFQATT and SNEGSKA (reference sequence). V dropped 0 bases and J dropped 9 bases, with 15 bases sitting between them. The CDR3 sequence is 14 residues long.

This clonotype was found many times. This chain links TRBV28 with TRBJ1-1, with a possible D match to TRBD1 (5 bases). V lost 6 bases, J lost 4 bases, and 9 bases lay in between. Germline assignment: CDR1 MDHEN and CDR2 SYDVKM. This CDR3 is built from 12 residues. The CDR3 region is CASSHQGTEAFF. In DNA form, the CDR3 reads TGTGCCAGCAGCCATCAGGGCACTGAAGCTTTCTTT.

The chain carries TRBV6-1 and TRBJ2-6, with D perhaps TRBD1 or TRBD2 (5 bases each). The CDR3 extends over 15 amino acids. Germline CDR1 is MNHNS and CDR2 is SASEGT. Trimming shortened V by 7 bases and J by 3 bases, and 13 bases separated the two germline ends. DNA of the CDR3: TGTGCCAGCATCCAAGGGACGTGTGGGGCCAACGTCCTGACTTTC. It is translated as CASIQGTCGANVLTF.

This clonotype showed up just a few times. The rearrangement uses TRBV6-1 and TRBJ1-6, with D perhaps TRBD1 (5 bases). Per the germline V gene, CDR1 is MNHNS and CDR2 is SASEGT. V gave up 6 bases and J gave up 2 bases, with 17 bases separating them. The length of the CDR3 is 17 residues. The CDR3 sequence is CASRGTSEGTYNSPLHF. The CDR3, as DNA: TGTGCCAGCAGGGGGACTTCAGAAGGAACCTATAATTCACCCCTCCACTTT.

The chain joins TRBV14 to TRBJ2-7, with a possible D match to TRBD2 (5 bases). The CDR3 covers 18 residues. CDR1 is SGHDN, CDR2 FVKESK, per germline. Between the trimmed V and J ends, which lost 4 bases and 0 bases, there was a span of 22 bases. The chain's CDR3 is CASSRSYRARGFSYEQYF. The DNA for the CDR3 is TGTGCCAGCAGCCGATCTTACCGAGCTCGGGGATTCTCCTACGAGCAGTACTTC.

Note on this clonotype: Being one base from a much bigger clone, this may be a read error. The chain links TRBV12-3 or TRBV12-4 to TRBJ1-5; the match to TRBD1 covers 7 bases. Losses at the gene ends were 4 bases for V and 6 bases for J; bases not matched to a gene: 12. This CDR3 has 16 residues. DNA for the CDR3: TGTGCCAGCAGTTCCAAGGCCAGGGGGGACGGTCAGCCCCAGCATTTT. Amino acids: CASSSKARGDGQPQHF.

This chain connects TRBV20-1 to TRBJ1-2; 7 bases fit TRBD1. Trimming at V came to 5 bases and at J to 2 bases, leaving 11 bases not matched to a gene. The length of the CDR3 is 15 residues. Germline V gives CDR1 DFQATT, CDR2 SNEGSKA (reference sequence). The CDR3 loop reads CSAFLRGQVNYGYTF. For the CDR3, the DNA is TGCAGTGCTTTCTTACGAGGACAGGTGAACTATGGCTACACCTTC.

The genes are TRBV7-2 and TRBJ2-7; 14 bases match TRBD2. Unmatched junction bases numbered 12, after V lost 5 bases and J lost 6 bases. This CDR3 has 17 amino acids. Germline CDR1 and CDR2: SGHTA and FQGNSA. The chain's CDR3 is CASSLVGTSGSGGEQYF. In DNA form, the CDR3 reads TGTGCCAGCAGCCTAGTAGGGACTAGCGGGAGCGGGGGCGAGCAGTACTTC.

This clonotype was picked up many times. The CDR3 protein is CASSPPWRETQYF. The DNA of the CDR3 is TGTGCCAGCTCACCACCGTGGAGGGAGACCCAGTACTTC. V is TRBV18 and J is TRBJ2-5, with a weak D call TRBD2 (5 bases). This CDR3 region has 13 residues. Germline V gene data show CDR1 as KGHSH and CDR2 as LQKENI. The V and J ends lost 0 bases and 5 bases respectively, with 7 bases between them. Complete variable domain (other parts from reference TRBV18 and TRBJ2-5): NAGVMQNPRHLVRRRGQEARLRCSPMKGHSHVYWYRQLPEEGLKFMVYLQKENIIDESGMPKERFSAEFPKEGPSILRIQQVVRGDSAAYFCASSPPWRETQYFGPGTRLLVL.

This clonotype occurred many times. The rearrangement links TRBV7-9 to TRBJ1-5, with a tentative D call TRBD1 (5 bases). Germline V gene data show CDR1 as SEHNR and CDR2 as FQNEAQ (reference sequence). The CDR3 sequence is 15 residues long. Trimming pared 4 bases from V and 7 bases from J, leaving 17 bases between. The CDR3 region is CASSSGLLGGQPQHF. The CDR3 DNA reads TGTGCCAGCAGCTCAGGGCTTTTGGGAGGACAGCCCCAGCATTTT.

Of note for this clonotype: Just one base apart from a much larger clone, this may be a read error. This chain connects TRBV5-1 to TRBJ1-2, with D maybe TRBD1 (5 bases). The germline V gene encodes CDR1 SGHRS and CDR2 YFSETQ. Deletions cut 5 bases from V and 9 bases from J, with 17 bases between. CDR3 length: 13 residues. CDR3 in amino acids: CASRQRQPYCYTF. As DNA, the CDR3 is TGCGCCAGCAGGCAAAGACAGCCTTATTGCTACACCTTC. The full variable domain, with the rest looked up from reference TRBV5-1 and TRBJ1-2, is KAGVTQTPRYLIKTRGQQVTLSCSPISGHRSVSWYQQTPGQGLQFLFEYFSETQRNKGNFPGRFSGRQFSNSRSEMNVSTLELGDSALYLCASRQRQPYCYTFGSGTRLTVV.

In its sample, this clonotype was seen many times. The rearrangement joins TRBV3-1 to TRBJ1-1; D is ambiguous. Trimming stripped 4 bases from V and 6 bases from J, with 12 bases between. Germline V lookup: CDR1 LGHDT, CDR2 YNNKEL (reference sequence). This CDR3 is built from 13 residues. The CDR3 is CASSPRFGAEAFF. For the CDR3, the DNA is TGTGCCAGCAGCCCGAGATTTGGGGCTGAAGCTTTCTTT.